These 15 T cell receptor beta chains were all obtained from the same sample, sequenced in a study of cytomegalovirus exposure and HLA in healthy donors. Primers: 60 Vbeta forward and 13 Jbeta reverse. Only in-frame clones appear in the TCRdb table, and some are missing; sequencing was by immunoSEQ multiplex PCR. The sample records tens of thousands of clones, around 85% being singletons. The specimen sequenced was PBMCs. These receptors were taken from a man aged 18 to 30 in good health and CMV-seronegative.

This clone has more than one count but fewer than ten. The chain combines TRBV4-2 with TRBJ1-2, with 8 bases aligning to TRBD1. The CDR3 totals 19 residues. The J segment lost 4 bases and the V segment lost 2 bases, leaving 18 bases of the junction unmatched. CDR1 and CDR2 (germline): LGHNA, YNFKEQ. The CDR3, as DNA: TGTGCCAGCAGCCAACAAGAGGGCGCAGGGGGCTCAGCTAGCTATGGCTACACCTTC. Translated: CASSQQEGAGGSASYGYTF.

The chain carries TRBV10-3 and TRBJ1-2, with D unclear. The germline V gene has CDR1 ENHRY and CDR2 SYGVKD. Trimming removed 8 bases from V and 4 bases from J, with 11 bases in between. The CDR3 consists of 12 residues. The CDR3 DNA is TGTGCCATCCTCACTAGCGGCTATGGCTACACCTTC. Translating gives CAILTSGYGYTF.

The chain joins TRBV10-1 to TRBJ2-5, with 7 bases matching TRBD2. Germline V gives CDR1 WNHNN, CDR2 SYGVQD (reference sequence). CDR3 length: 13 residues. V lost 5 bases to trimming and J lost 4 bases; unmatched junction nucleotides: 4. The CDR3 region is CASSTGGGETQYF. CDR3 DNA: TGCGCCAGCAGTACGGGAGGTGGAGAGACCCAGTACTTC.

This rearrangement joins TRBV19 to TRBJ1-2; D is uncertain. The CDR3 runs 11 residues. Trimming stripped 5 bases from V and 2 bases from J, with 3 bases between. Germline CDR1 and CDR2: LNHDA and SQIVND (reference sequence). In DNA form, the CDR3 reads TGTGCCAGTAGTCTGAACTATGGCTACACCTTC. This encodes CASSLNYGYTF.

The chain is built from TRBV6-1 and TRBJ2-7; 14 bases align to TRBD2. Germline V lookup: CDR1 MNHNS, CDR2 SASEGT. V dropped 6 bases and J dropped 4; count of bases not matched to a gene: 5. This CDR3 contains 15 residues. In DNA, the CDR3 is TGTGCCAGCAGGCCGACTAGCGGGAGGGCGTACGAGCAGTACTTC. As protein: CASRPTSGRAYEQYF.

The V call is TRBV29-1, the J call TRBJ1-3; TRBD1 matches at 7 bases. The V segment lost 4 bases and the J segment 1 base; nucleotides outside the gene matches: 4. CDR1 and CDR2 from the germline V gene are SQVTM and ANQGSEA. This CDR3 is 14 amino acids long. The CDR3 sequence is CSVGSTGSGNTIYF. The CDR3 DNA sequence: TGCAGCGTTGGATCGACAGGGTCTGGAAACACCATATATTTT.

This chain uses TRBV6-5 with TRBJ2-5, with 10 bases aligning to TRBD2. The CDR3 loop spans 16 amino acids. Trimming at V came to 4 bases and at J to 2 bases, leaving 7 bases not matched to a gene. CDR1 is MNHEY and CDR2 is SVGAGI in the germline V gene. CDR3 bases: TGTGCCAGCAGTTTCGCCCCTAGCGGGAGACAAGAGACCCAGTACTTC. Translated: CASSFAPSGRQETQYF.

The chain couples TRBV28 to TRBJ2-7; TRBD1 agrees at 8 bases. The J segment lost 0 bases and the V segment lost 4 bases, leaving 8 bases of the junction unmatched. Germline V CDR1 and CDR2: MDHEN, SYDVKM. The CDR3 is 16 amino acids. CDR3 DNA: TGTGCCAGCAGTTCTAACCCCGGGACAGGCTCCTACGAGCAGTACTTC. Its translation is CASSSNPGTGSYEQYF.

The gene calls are TRBV6-6 and TRBJ1-6; weak D call: TRBD1 (6 bases). Trimming removed 0 bases at V and 10 bases at J, with 16 bases between. Germline CDR1 is MNHNY and CDR2 is SVGAGI (reference sequence). This CDR3 contains 16 residues. This CDR3 reads CASSYSKTGGQSPLHF. The CDR3 region has the DNA TGTGCCAGCAGTTACTCGAAGACAGGCGGGCAATCACCCCTCCACTTT.

The chain joins TRBV19 to TRBJ1-2; 8 positions agree with TRBD1. CDR1 LNHDA and CDR2 SQIVND come from the germline V gene (reference sequence). This CDR3 has 14 amino acids. The trim removed 3 bases at V and 4 bases at J, leaving 4 bases unmatched. This CDR3 is CASSILTGGYGYTF. Written as DNA, the CDR3 is TGTGCCAGTAGTATTTTAACAGGGGGCTATGGCTACACCTTC.

The chain joins TRBV27 to TRBJ2-4, with 9 bases that match TRBD1. CDR3 size: 17 residues. The J segment lost 7 bases and the V segment lost 4 bases, leaving 14 bases of the junction unmatched. Germline V gene lookup returns CDR1 MNHEY and CDR2 SMNVEV (reference sequence). CDR3 sequence: CASSWSGTGNGGNIQYF. The CDR3 coding sequence is TGTGCCAGCAGTTGGTCCGGGACAGGGAATGGCGGCAACATTCAGTACTTC.

V usage is TRBV28 and J usage is TRBJ1-5; D might be TRBD1 (6 bases). The CDR3 totals 14 residues. CDR1 and CDR2 from the germline V gene are MDHEN and SYDVKM. V was pared by 5 bases and J by 2 bases, with 10 bases between. In DNA form, the CDR3 reads TGTGCCAGCAGTCGAGGGGGAGGCAATCAGCCCCAGCATTTT. Translating gives CASSRGGGNQPQHF. The variable domain in full, completed from reference TRBV28 and TRBJ1-5, reads DVKVTQSSRYLVKRTGEKVFLECVQDMDHENMFWYRQDPGLGLRLIYFSYDVKMKEKGDIPEGYSVSREKKERFSLILESASTNQTSMYLCASSRGGGNQPQHFGDGTRLSIL.

In this sample, this clone turned up once. The J gene is TRBJ1-1, the V gene TRBV10-2; 9 bases line up with TRBD1. V was clipped by 3 bases and J by 6 bases; unmatched bases: 8. The CDR3 extends over 15 amino acids. Germline values: CDR1 WSHSY, CDR2 SAAADI. The CDR3 here is CASSDSGQGKPEAFF. The CDR3 DNA reads as TGCGCCAGCAGTGACTCCGGACAGGGGAAGCCTGAAGCTTTCTTT.

This chain connects TRBV4-2 to TRBJ2-7, with D unresolved. CDR1 and CDR2 from the germline V gene are LGHNA and YNFKEQ. Deletions cut 0 bases from V and 1 base from J, with 7 bases between. The CDR3 covers 14 residues. CDR3 protein: CASSQDPDSYEQYF. In DNA, the CDR3 is TGTGCCAGCAGCCAAGATCCAGATTCCTACGAGCAGTACTTC.

This rearrangement joins TRBV2 to TRBJ2-1; 8 nucleotides match TRBD2. CDR1 and CDR2 (germline): SNHLY, FYNNEI. CDR3 size: 16 residues. Trimming at V came to 7 bases and at J to 0 bases, leaving 8 bases not matched to a gene. The CDR3 DNA sequence: TGTGCCAGCATGGAGCGAGCGGGAGTCTCCTACAATGAGCAGTTCTTC. Protein product: CASMERAGVSYNEQFF.